The 8 T cell receptor beta chains below were found in one sample sequenced in a study of esophageal squamous cell carcinoma under preoperative chemotherapy. TCRdb fed the PCR reads into MiXCR, producing one record per CDR3 protein. This sample has some 30,000 distinct CDR3 sequences, with roughly 52% found just once. Time point indicated: before preoperative PTX-NDP chemotherapy. This specimen was taken from a patient given preoperative chemotherapy. The receptor set was obtained from a human donor with esophageal squamous cell carcinoma. The donor label of this sample is uncertain.

In the case of this clonotype: At one boundary the junction diverges from the germline segment, which might be a read error. V gene TRBV7-2 combines with J gene TRBJ2-3; TRBD1 agrees at 8 bases. CDR1 and CDR2 (germline): SGHTA, FQGNSA. This CDR3 has 14 amino acids. DNA of the CDR3: TGTGCCGGCAGGGGGCGGGGTCCCAAAGATACGCAGTATTTT. Its protein product is CAGRGRGPKDTQYF.

J is TRBJ2-1 and V is TRBV6-1; D not resolved. The germline gives CDR1 MNHNS, CDR2 SASEGT. This CDR3 has 12 amino acids. V was trimmed by 6 bases and J by 10 bases, leaving 13 bases between them. CDR3 in DNA: TGTGCCAGCAGCAGCTCCTTCTACGAGCAGTTCTTC. It encodes CASSSSFYEQFF.

Note on this clonotype: At one of its ends the junction is not consistent with the germline gene, which may arise from a read error. This sequence joins TRBV7-9 and TRBJ2-3; a weak D match, TRBD2 (5 bases). The CDR3 is 16 amino acids. Germline V gives CDR1 SEHNR, CDR2 FQNEAQ (reference sequence). The DNA for the CDR3 is TGTGCCAGCAGCTTAGGGGGAGCGTCTGCCACAGATACGCAGTATTTC. It is translated as CASSLGGASATDTQYF.

The chain combines TRBV7-3 with TRBJ2-1, with D uncertain. Trimming left V 5 bases short and J 2 bases short, with 10 bases between. The CDR3 extends over 14 amino acids. Germline values: CDR1 SGHTA, CDR2 FQGTGA. CDR3 sequence reads: CASSPDNTYNEQFF. The CDR3 DNA is TGTGCCAGCAGCCCAGATAATACCTACAATGAGCAGTTCTTC.

The V gene is TRBV5-1, the J gene TRBJ2-2, with D tentatively TRBD2 (5 bases). From germline, CDR1 is SGHRS and CDR2 YFSETQ. V shed 2 bases and J shed 3 bases, with 8 bases lying between them. This CDR3 region has 14 residues. CDR3 nucleotides: TGCGCCAGCAGCTTCGGGGTTGACACCGGGGAGCTGTTTTTT. It specifies CASSFGVDTGELFF.

This chain links TRBV11-2 with TRBJ2-1, with TRBD2 as a possible D gene (6 bases). The CDR3 is 15 residues long. The ends were cut back, 1 base at V and 10 bases at J, with 17 bases in the middle. The germline CDR1 and CDR2 sequences are SGHAT and FQNNGV. DNA for the CDR3: TGTGCCAGCAGCTTAGGGAATGTGCTAGCGCCCGAGCAGTTCTTC. This encodes CASSLGNVLAPEQFF.

On this clonotype itself: One end of the junction is discordant with germline, which a read error may explain. V usage is TRBV7-6 and J usage is TRBJ2-4; tentatively, D is TRBD1 or TRBD2 (5 bases each). This CDR3 comprises 15 residues. The germline V gene encodes CDR1 SGHVS and CDR2 FNYEAQ. In nucleotides, the CDR3 is TGTGCCAGCAGCTCGGGGCTGTGGGCCACAGATATTCAGTACTTT. It translates to CASSSGLWATDIQYF.

CDR3 nucleotide sequence: TGTGCCAGCAGCTTGATACCCGGGGGAGGGGACCAAGACATTCAGTACTTC. Protein product: CASSLIPGGGDQDIQYF. The rearrangement links TRBV7-3 to TRBJ2-4; 7 bases map to TRBD2. The length of the CDR3 is 17 residues. CDR1 is SGHTA and CDR2 is FQGTGA in the germline V gene. Unmatched junction bases numbered 16, after V lost 3 bases and J lost 8 bases.